The 6 T cell receptor beta chains given below trace back to one sample, sequenced in a study of blood T cell repertoires in COVID-19. Data came from immunoSEQ multiplex PCR; TCRdb stores just in-frame clones and leaves some out. The sample holds about 340,000 clones, about 90% seen once. Sequencing was performed on peripheral blood. The receptors were gathered from a woman aged 18-29 years who had recovered from COVID-19.

CDR3: CAREFGLLKYNEQFF. The DNA of the CDR3 is TGTGCCAGAGAATTTGGGCTGCTGAAATACAATGAGCAGTTCTTC. The genes are TRBV7-5 and TRBJ2-1; the D call in the table, TRBD1, was not verified against the DNA. TRBV7-5 is deemed a pseudogene. There are 15 residues in the CDR3.

The J gene is TRBJ1-2, the V gene TRBV6-5; possible D gene TRBD1, 5 bases. This CDR3 contains 13 residues. The germline V gene has CDR1 MNHEY and CDR2 SVGAGI. V shed 4 bases and J shed 8 bases, with 14 bases lying between them. The CDR3, as DNA: TGTGCCAGCAGTTTGGACACCCCGTTAGGCTACACCTTC. This encodes CASSLDTPLGYTF.

This chain connects TRBV18 to TRBJ1-5; D unclear. Germline V CDR1 and CDR2: KGHSH, LQKENI. V lost 1 base, J lost 7 bases, and 11 bases lay in between. The CDR3 is 14 residues long. In nucleotides, the CDR3 is TGTGCCAGCTCACCACTTTTTGAGGTCCAGCCCCAGCATTTT. Translated, it gives CASSPLFEVQPQHF.

The DNA of the CDR3 is TGTGCCAGCAGCCCCCCCGGCGGAACTCTCATGAACACTGAAGCTTTCTTT. Translated, it gives CASSPPGGTLMNTEAFF. The V call is TRBV5-6, the J call TRBJ1-1, with D unresolved. V was clipped by 4 bases and J by 0 bases, with 19 bases between them. The germline CDR1 and CDR2 sequences are SGHDT and YYEEEE. The CDR3 covers 17 residues.

The CDR3 sequence is CATMTGTRIRYEQYV. The CDR3 DNA is TGTGCCACTATGACCGGGACTAGAATCCGCTACGAGCAGTACGTC. This rearrangement joins TRBV24-1 to TRBJ2-7, with 8 nucleotides matching TRBD2. Germline assignment: CDR1 KGHDR and CDR2 SFDVKD. The CDR3 contains 15 residues. V shed 10 bases, J shed 3 bases, and the junction held 13 bases outside the gene matches.

The V and J genes are TRBV5-1 and TRBJ1-2; D unclear. The CDR3 is made up of 14 amino acids. Germline V gene data show CDR1 as SGHRS and CDR2 as YFSETQ. Trimming shortened V by 5 bases and J by 3 bases, and 14 bases separated the two germline ends. The CDR3 DNA reads as TGCGCCAGCAGTATACCACGGCAGGACTATGGCTACACCTTC. It codes for CASSIPRQDYGYTF.